Sequencing of this T cell receptor beta chain was carried out in a study of beta chain features in type 1 diabetes. The overall study: When patients were set against healthy donors, age, gender and cell yields were similar.

Concerning this clone: The antigen is undetermined.

Reverse transcribing all isolated RNA meant expressed TCRB transcripts were sequenced. Only in-frame clones appear in the TCRdb table, and some are missing; sequencing was by immunoSEQ multiplex PCR. Seen here are 140,000 to 150,000 clones, under 11% observed once, and the top ten hold roughly 1.4%. Study-wide points: Whether HLA type influences TCRB rearrangement remained unresolved here. PCR may have favored shorter templates equally in patients and controls.

The CDR3 totals 15 residues. Germline CDR1 SGHAT, CDR2 FQDESV (reference sequence). The trim removed 5 bases at V and 0 bases at J, leaving 4 bases unmatched. Populations isolated by sorting all had purity greater than 95%. The rearrangement joins TRBV11-1 to TRBJ2-3; 8 nucleotides agree with TRBD2. The specimen was naive CD4+ T cells from blood. This clonotype was sampled from a man younger than 30 in good health. This chain's CDR3 is CASSLRGGSTDTQYF. The CDR3 DNA reads as TGTGCCAGCAGCCTCCGGGGGGGTAGCACAGATACGCAGTATTTT.